Listed here is a single T cell receptor (beta chain). The sample belongs to a study of brain T cells in children with intractable seizures. TCRdb's table, derived via immunoSEQ multiplex PCR, lists solely in-frame clones and lacks some. In the table there are 7,500 to 8,000 clones, 65% to 80% of which are singletons. Only cases whose brain tissue showed the highest T cell transcript signatures were sequenced. Germline V lookup: CDR1 SEHNR, CDR2 FQNEAQ (reference sequence). V dropped 2 bases and J dropped 1 base, with 13 bases sitting between them. The CDR3 runs 16 residues. The sample was resected brain tissue, taken at surgery. The chain is built from TRBV7-9 and TRBJ2-3; D uncertain. The source is a boy under two years old with tuberous sclerosis and intractable seizures. The CDR3 loop reads CASSLLTAYGTDTQYF. The CDR3 DNA is TGTGCCAGCAGCTTATTGACCGCCTATGGCACAGATACGCAGTATTTT.